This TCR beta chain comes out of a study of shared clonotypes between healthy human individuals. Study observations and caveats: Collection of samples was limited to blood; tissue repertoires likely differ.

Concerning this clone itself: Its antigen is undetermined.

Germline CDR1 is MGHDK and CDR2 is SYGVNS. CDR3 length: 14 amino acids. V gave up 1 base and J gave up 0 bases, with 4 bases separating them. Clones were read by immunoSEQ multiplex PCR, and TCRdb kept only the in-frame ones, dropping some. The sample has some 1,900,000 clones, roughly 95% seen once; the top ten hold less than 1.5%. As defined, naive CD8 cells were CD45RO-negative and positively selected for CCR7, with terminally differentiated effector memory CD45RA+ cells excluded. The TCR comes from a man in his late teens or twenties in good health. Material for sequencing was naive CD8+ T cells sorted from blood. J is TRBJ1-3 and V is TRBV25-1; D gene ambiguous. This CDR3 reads CASSEFDSGNTIYF. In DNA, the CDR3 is TGTGCCAGCAGTGAATTTGACTCTGGAAACACCATATATTTT.